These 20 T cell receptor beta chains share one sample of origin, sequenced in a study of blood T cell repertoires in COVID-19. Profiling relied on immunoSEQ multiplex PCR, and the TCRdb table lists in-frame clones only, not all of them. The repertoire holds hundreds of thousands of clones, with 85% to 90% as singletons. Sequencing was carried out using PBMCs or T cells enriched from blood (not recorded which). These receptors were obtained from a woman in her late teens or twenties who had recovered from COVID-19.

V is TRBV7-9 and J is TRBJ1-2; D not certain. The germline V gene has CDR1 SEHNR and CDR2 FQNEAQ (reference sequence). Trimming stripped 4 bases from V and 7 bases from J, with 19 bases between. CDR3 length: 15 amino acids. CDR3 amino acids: CASSSSREGRSGYTF. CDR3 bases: TGTGCCAGCAGCTCTTCTCGGGAGGGCCGTTCTGGCTACACCTTC. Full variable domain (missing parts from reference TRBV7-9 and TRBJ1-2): DTGVSQNPRHKITKRGQNVTFRCDPISEHNRLYWYRQTLGQGPEFLTYFQNEAQLEKSRLLSDRFSAERPKGSFSTLEIQRTEQGDSAMYLCASSSSREGRSGYTFGSGTRLTVV.

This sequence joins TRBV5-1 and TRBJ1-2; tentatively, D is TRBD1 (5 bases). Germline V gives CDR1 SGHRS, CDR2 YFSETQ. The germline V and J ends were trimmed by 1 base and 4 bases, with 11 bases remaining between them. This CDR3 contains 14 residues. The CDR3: CASSLNSQGYGYTF. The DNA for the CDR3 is TGCGCCAGCAGCTTGAATAGCCAGGGCTATGGCTACACCTTC.

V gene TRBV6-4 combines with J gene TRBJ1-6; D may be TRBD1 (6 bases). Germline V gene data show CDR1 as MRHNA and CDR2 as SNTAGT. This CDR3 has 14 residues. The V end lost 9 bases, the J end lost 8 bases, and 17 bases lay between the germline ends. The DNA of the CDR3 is TGTGCCAGGAAAGGGGGGGTCGGATATTCACCCCTCCACTTT. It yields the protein CARKGGVGYSPLHF.

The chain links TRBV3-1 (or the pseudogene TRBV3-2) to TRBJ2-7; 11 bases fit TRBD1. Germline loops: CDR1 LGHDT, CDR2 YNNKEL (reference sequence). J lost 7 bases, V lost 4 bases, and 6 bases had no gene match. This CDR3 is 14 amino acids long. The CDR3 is CASSPRDRGREQYF. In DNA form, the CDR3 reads TGTGCCAGCAGCCCCCGGGACAGGGGGAGGGAGCAGTACTTC.

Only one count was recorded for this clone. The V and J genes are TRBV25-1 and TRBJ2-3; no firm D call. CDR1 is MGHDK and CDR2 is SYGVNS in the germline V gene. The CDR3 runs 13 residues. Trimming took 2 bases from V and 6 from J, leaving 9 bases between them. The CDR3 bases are TGTGCCAGCAGTGAAAATTCGTTTGATACGCAGTATTTT. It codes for CASSENSFDTQYF.

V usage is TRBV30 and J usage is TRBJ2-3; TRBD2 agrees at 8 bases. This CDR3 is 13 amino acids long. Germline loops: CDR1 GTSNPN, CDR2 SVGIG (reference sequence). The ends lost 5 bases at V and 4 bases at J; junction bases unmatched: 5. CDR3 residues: CAWDRGGSDTQYF. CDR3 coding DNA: TGTGCCTGGGATCGCGGGGGGTCAGATACGCAGTATTTT.

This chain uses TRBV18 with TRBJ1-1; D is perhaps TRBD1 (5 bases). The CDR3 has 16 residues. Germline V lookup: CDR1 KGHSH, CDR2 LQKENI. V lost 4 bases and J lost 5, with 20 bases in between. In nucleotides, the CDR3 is TGTGCCAGCTCACATCCCTACGGGCAGGGTGATACTGAAGCTTTCTTT. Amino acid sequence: CASSHPYGQGDTEAFF.

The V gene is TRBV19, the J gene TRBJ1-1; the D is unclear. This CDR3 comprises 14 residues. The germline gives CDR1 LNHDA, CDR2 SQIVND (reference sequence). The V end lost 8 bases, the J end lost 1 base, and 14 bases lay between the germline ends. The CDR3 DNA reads TGTGCCAGTGCGACTGGACTCCCGAACACTGAAGCTTTCTTT. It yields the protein CASATGLPNTEAFF.

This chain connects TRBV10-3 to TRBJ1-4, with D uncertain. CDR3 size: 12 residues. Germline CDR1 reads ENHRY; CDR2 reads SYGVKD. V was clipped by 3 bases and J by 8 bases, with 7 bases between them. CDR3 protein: CAISELQEKLFF. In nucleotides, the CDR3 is TGTGCCATCAGTGAATTACAGGAAAAACTGTTTTTT.

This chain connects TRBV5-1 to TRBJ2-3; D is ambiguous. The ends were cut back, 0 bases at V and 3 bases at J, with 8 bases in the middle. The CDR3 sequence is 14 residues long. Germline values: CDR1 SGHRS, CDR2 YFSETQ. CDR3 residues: CASSLDSATDTQYF. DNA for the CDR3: TGCGCCAGCAGCTTGGACAGTGCTACAGATACGCAGTATTTT.

The CDR3 reads CASSPKQGLKQYF. The CDR3, as DNA: TGTGCCAGCAGCCCGAAACAGGGGCTGAAGCAGTACTTC. This rearrangement joins TRBV27 to TRBJ2-7, with 7 bases that match TRBD1. Germline V gene lookup returns CDR1 MNHEY and CDR2 SMNVEV (reference sequence). CDR3 length: 13 amino acids. V shed 6 bases and J 8 bases; nucleotides not matched to a gene: 10.

CDR3 region: CASSGTGLDEKLFF. DNA of the CDR3: TGTGCCAGCAGTGGGACAGGGTTAGATGAAAAACTGTTTTTT. The chain links TRBV28 to TRBJ1-4; TRBD1 agrees at 9 bases. Germline lookup yields CDR1 MDHEN and CDR2 SYDVKM. There are 14 residues in the CDR3. V lost 5 bases to trimming and J lost 6 bases; unmatched junction nucleotides: 4.

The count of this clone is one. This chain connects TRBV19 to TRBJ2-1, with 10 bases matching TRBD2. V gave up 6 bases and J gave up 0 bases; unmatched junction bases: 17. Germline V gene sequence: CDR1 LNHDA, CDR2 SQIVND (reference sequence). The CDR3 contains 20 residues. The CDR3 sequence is CASSPLFAAGGLSSYNEQFF. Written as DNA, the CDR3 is TGTGCCAGTAGCCCCCTTTTCGCAGCGGGGGGGCTAAGCTCCTACAATGAGCAGTTCTTC.

CDR3 in amino acids: CASSTPRDRITYNEQFF. The CDR3 DNA reads TGTGCCAGCAGTACGCCCCGGGACAGGATAACCTACAATGAGCAGTTCTTC. The chain links TRBV28 to TRBJ2-1, with TRBD1 matching 8 bases. The CDR3 totals 17 residues. J was trimmed by 2 bases and V by 5 bases; bases with no gene match: 11. The germline CDR1 and CDR2 sequences are MDHEN and SYDVKM.

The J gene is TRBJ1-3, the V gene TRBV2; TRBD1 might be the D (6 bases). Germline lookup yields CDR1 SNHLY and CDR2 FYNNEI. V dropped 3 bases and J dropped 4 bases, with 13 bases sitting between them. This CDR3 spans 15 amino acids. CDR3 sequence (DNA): TGTGCCAGCAGTGAGTTTGACAGGATAGGAAACACCATATATTTT. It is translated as CASSEFDRIGNTIYF.

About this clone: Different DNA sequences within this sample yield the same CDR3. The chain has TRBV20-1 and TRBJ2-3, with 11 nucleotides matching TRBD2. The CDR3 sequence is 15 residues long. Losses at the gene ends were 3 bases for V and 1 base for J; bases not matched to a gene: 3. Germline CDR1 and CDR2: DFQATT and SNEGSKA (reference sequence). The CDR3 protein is CSASLAGGRTDTQYF. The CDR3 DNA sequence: TGCAGTGCTAGTTTAGCGGGGGGGCGCACAGATACGCAGTATTTT.

The CDR3 sequence: CASSWTSGTYNEQFF. The CDR3 nucleotides are TGCGCCAGCAGCTGGACTAGCGGGACTTACAATGAGCAGTTCTTC. This chain connects TRBV5-1 to TRBJ2-1; 12 bases are a match to TRBD2. The CDR3 totals 15 residues. Losses at the gene ends were 3 bases for V and 4 bases for J; bases not matched to a gene: 2. Germline CDR1 is SGHRS and CDR2 is YFSETQ.

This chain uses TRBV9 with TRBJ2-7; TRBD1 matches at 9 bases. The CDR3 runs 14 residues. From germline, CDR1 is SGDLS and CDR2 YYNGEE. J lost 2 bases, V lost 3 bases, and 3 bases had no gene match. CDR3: CASSAGTGTYEQYF. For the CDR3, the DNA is TGTGCCAGCAGCGCCGGGACAGGGACCTACGAGCAGTACTTC.

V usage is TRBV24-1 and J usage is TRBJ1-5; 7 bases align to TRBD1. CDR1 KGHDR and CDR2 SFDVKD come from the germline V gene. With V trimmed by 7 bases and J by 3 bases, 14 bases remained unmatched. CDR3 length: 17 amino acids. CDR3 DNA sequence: TGTGCCACCAGCCCGGGAGGGGGCGGTGGATTCAATCAGCCCCAGCATTTT. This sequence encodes CATSPGGGGGFNQPQHF.

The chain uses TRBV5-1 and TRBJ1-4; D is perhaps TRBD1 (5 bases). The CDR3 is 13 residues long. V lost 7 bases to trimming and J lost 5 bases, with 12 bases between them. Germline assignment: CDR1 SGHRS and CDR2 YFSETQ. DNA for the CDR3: TGCGCCAGCGGTGCAGGGAACAATGAAAAACTGTTTTTT. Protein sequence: CASGAGNNEKLFF.